Listed below are T cell receptor beta chains from one sample, sequenced in a study of Graves' ophthalmopathy and Graves' hyperthyroidism. TCRdb redid the calling of the multiplex PCR reads with MiXCR, one entry per CDR3 protein. There are 560,000 or so distinct CDR3 sequences in the sample; roughly 40% occur only once, and about 4% lies in the top ten. Source material: peripheral blood or thyroid tissue (not recorded which). All receptors come from an adult man with Graves' hyperthyroidism. Each CDR3 is given with its conserved first and last residue. The D gene is left open where the match is weak. For some rows the clone size is stated as once, few or many, or as a class when expanded; others skip it.

>.|TRBV20-1|TRBD2|TRBJ2-3
CSTQLAGVTDTQYF
TGCAGTACACAACTAGCGGGGGTCACAGATACGCAGTATTTT
>many|TRBV3-1|TRBD1|TRBJ1-1
CASSPGQGGKAEAFF
TGTGCCAGCAGCCCCGGACAGGGAGGGAAGGCTGAAGCTTTCTTT
>many|TRBV6-5|TRBD1|TRBJ1-2
CASSQGDTRGYTF
TGTGCCAGCAGCCAGGGGGACACTCGTGGCTACACCTTC
>many|TRBV19|.|TRBJ1-5
CASSISWASNQPQHF
TGTGCCAGTAGTATTAGTTGGGCTAGCAATCAGCCCCAGCATTTT
>.|TRBV7-8|.|TRBJ1-4
CASTLTDYNEKLFF
TGTGCCAGCACCCTGACAGACTACAATGAAAAACTGTTTTTT
>.|TRBV7-2|.|TRBJ1-1
CASSPDGGWSEAFF
TGTGCCAGCAGCCCAGATGGGGGGTGGTCTGAAGCTTTCTTT
>many|TRBV7-9|TRBD2|TRBJ2-7
CASSPGLARAQYF
TGTGCCAGCAGCCCGGGACTAGCGAGGGCGCAGTACTTC
>few|TRBV28|.|TRBJ2-7
CATTGGDRISYEQYF
TGTGCCACCACGGGAGGGGACAGGATCTCCTACGAGCAGTACTTC
>many|TRBV7-9|.|TRBJ1-6
CASSLGRQGNNSPLHF
TGTGCCAGCAGCTTAGGACGGCAGGGTAATAATTCACCCCTCCACTTT
>many|TRBV15|TRBD1|TRBJ2-5
CATSRTGVQETQYF
TGTGCCACCAGCAGGACAGGGGTCCAAGAGACCCAGTACTTC
>few|TRBV19|.|TRBJ2-1
CASAGHPDEQFF
TGTGCCAGTGCAGGGCACCCCGATGAGCAGTTCTTC
>many|TRBV9|.|TRBJ2-7
CASSVGASLYEQYF
TGTGCCAGCAGCGTAGGGGCTAGTCTTTACGAGCAGTACTTC
>few|TRBV12-3/TRBV12-4|.|TRBJ1-4
CASSRTVHNEKLFF
TGTGCCAGCAGCCGGACAGTCCATAATGAAAAACTGTTTTTT
>few|TRBV4-1|TRBD1|TRBJ1-6
CASSGRGPGNSPLHF
TGCGCCAGCAGCGGGAGGGGGCCTGGGAATTCACCCCTCCACTTT
>once|TRBV7-9|TRBD1|TRBJ2-1
CASSLDRGGNEQFF
TGTGCCAGCAGCTTGGACAGGGGAGGTAATGAGCAGTTCTTC
>many|TRBV5-1|TRBD1|TRBJ2-5
CASSTGQASGDETQYF
TGCGCCAGCAGCACCGGACAGGCAAGTGGTGACGAGACCCAGTACTTC
>.|TRBV7-9|TRBD2|TRBJ2-5
CASSLVGGASGRRETQYF
TGTGCCAGCAGCTTAGTCGGTGGTGCTAGCGGGAGGCGGGAGACCCAGTACTTC
>.|TRBV7-8|.|TRBJ1-2
CASSLVGKDYGYTF
TGTGCCAGCAGCTTAGTGGGGAAGGACTATGGCTACACCTTC
>.|TRBV5-1|TRBD1|TRBJ1-1
CASSPDGQGGNTEAFF
TGCGCCAGCAGCCCAGACGGACAGGGCGGGAACACTGAAGCTTTCTTT
>many|TRBV10-3|TRBD1|TRBJ2-5
CAISDSLGQGETQYF
TGTGCCATCAGTGATTCGTTAGGACAGGGAGAGACCCAGTACTTC
>few|TRBV28|.|TRBJ2-2
CASLHANTGELFF
TGTGCCTCCCTACACGCCAACACCGGGGAGCTGTTTTTT
>.|TRBV7-2|.|TRBJ2-7
CARRQDYEQYF
TGTGCTAGACGACAGGACTACGAGCAGTACTTC
>few|TRBV7-3|TRBD1|TRBJ2-1
CASSDYRGSYNEQFF
TGTGCCAGCAGCGACTACAGGGGGTCCTACAATGAGCAGTTCTTC
>many|TRBV5-1|.|TRBJ1-4
CASSLVGGHPNEKLFF
TGCGCCAGCAGCTTGGTAGGGGGACACCCGAATGAAAAACTGTTTTTT
>once|TRBV6-1|.|TRBJ2-1
CATSDPRPNEQFF
TGTGCCACCAGTGACCCCCGACCCAATGAGCAGTTCTTC
>.|TRBV11-2|TRBD2|TRBJ2-1
CASSPGTGGYNEQFF
TGTGCCAGCAGCCCCGGGACGGGGGGCTACAATGAGCAGTTCTTC